The present entry profiles one TCR beta chain with its context. Its antigen remains unidentified. Generated by immunoSEQ multiplex PCR, the TCRdb table keeps only in-frame clones and is missing some. The sample has some 19,000 clones; around 80% are singletons. These data come from a study of OX40 agonist ivuxolimab in advanced cancers. This CDR3 region has 16 residues. Unmatched junction bases numbered 8, after V lost 5 bases and J lost 6 bases. The germline V gene encodes CDR1 SGHAT and CDR2 FQNNGV. Study-level points and caveats: There was clonal expansion of CD4+ and CD8+ blood T cells by week 6 at 0.1 to 3.0 mg/kg.

The sequencing used CD4+ or CD8+ T cells sorted from blood, collected in a trial of the OX40 agonist ivuxolimab. This receptor was obtained from an adult with an advanced solid tumor such as melanoma, head and neck, liver or kidney cancer. The chain joins TRBV11-2 to TRBJ2-1, with TRBD2 matching over 12 bases. CDR3 sequence (DNA): TGTGCCAGCAGCATTCGACTAGCGGGAGAATCCAATGAGCAGTTCTTC. As protein: CASSIRLAGESNEQFF.